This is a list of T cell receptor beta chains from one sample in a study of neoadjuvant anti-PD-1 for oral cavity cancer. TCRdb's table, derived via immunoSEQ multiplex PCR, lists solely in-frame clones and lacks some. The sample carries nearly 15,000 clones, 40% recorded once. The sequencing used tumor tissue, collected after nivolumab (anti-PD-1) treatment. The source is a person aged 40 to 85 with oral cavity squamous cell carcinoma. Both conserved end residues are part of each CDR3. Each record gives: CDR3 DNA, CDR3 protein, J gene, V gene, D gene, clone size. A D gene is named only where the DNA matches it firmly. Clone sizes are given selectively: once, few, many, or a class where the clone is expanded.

CDR3 DNA: TGTGCCAGCTCACCATACCTTGGGGGACAGTCAACCGGGGAGCTGTTTTTT; CDR3 protein: CASSPYLGGQSTGELFF; J gene: TRBJ2-2; V gene: TRBV18; D gene: TRBD1; clone size: few
CDR3 DNA: TGTGCCATAGGACAGGGGGAAGTCCATGGCTACACCTTC; CDR3 protein: CAIGQGEVHGYTF; J gene: TRBJ1-2; V gene: TRBV19; D gene: TRBD1; clone size: -
CDR3 DNA: TGTGCCAGCAGCAAATCCGGGCTAGCAGCCGGGGAGCTGTTTTTT; CDR3 protein: CASSKSGLAAGELFF; J gene: TRBJ2-2; V gene: TRBV21-1; D gene: -; clone size: once
CDR3 DNA: TGCGCCAGCAGCTCCAACCCGACCGGGACTGGGAGGTCAGATACGCAGTATTTT; CDR3 protein: CASSSNPTGTGRSDTQYF; J gene: TRBJ2-3; V gene: TRBV5-1; D gene: -; clone size: -
CDR3 DNA: TGTGCCAGCAGCTCCCGGCTTAACACTGAAGCTTTCTTT; CDR3 protein: CASSSRLNTEAFF; J gene: TRBJ1-1; V gene: TRBV9; D gene: -; clone size: -
CDR3 DNA: TGTGCCACTCAAGGCGGGGAAGGCACAGATACGCAGTATTTT; CDR3 protein: CATQGGEGTDTQYF; J gene: TRBJ2-3; V gene: TRBV10-3; D gene: -; clone size: -
CDR3 DNA: TGTGCCAGCAGCTCTCGCGGTGGTCCCTCTGGGGCCAACGTCCTGACTTTC; CDR3 protein: CASSSRGGPSGANVLTF; J gene: TRBJ2-6; V gene: TRBV7-2; D gene: -; clone size: -
CDR3 DNA: TGTGCCAGCAACAATCGGGGAAACACCATATATTTT; CDR3 protein: CASNNRGNTIYF; J gene: TRBJ1-3; V gene: TRBV7-9; D gene: -; clone size: few
CDR3 DNA: TGTGCCAGTAGTATACCGACAGGAGAGAACTATGGCTACACCTTC; CDR3 protein: CASSIPTGENYGYTF; J gene: TRBJ1-2; V gene: TRBV19; D gene: -; clone size: few
CDR3 DNA: TGTGCCAGCAGTCTACTAGCGGGGGGCCAAGAGACCCAGTACTTC; CDR3 protein: CASSLLAGGQETQYF; J gene: TRBJ2-5; V gene: TRBV7-9; D gene: TRBD2; clone size: many
CDR3 DNA: TGTGCCAGTAGTATTATTAGGGGGCTGGGGGTAAGCAATCAGCCCCAGCATTTT; CDR3 protein: CASSIIRGLGVSNQPQHF; J gene: TRBJ1-5; V gene: TRBV19; D gene: TRBD1; clone size: -
CDR3 DNA: TGCGCCAGCAGCTTAGGGGAGTCAGGGGGATCGGCTTTCTTT; CDR3 protein: CASSLGESGGSAFF; J gene: TRBJ1-1; V gene: TRBV5-1; D gene: TRBD1; clone size: -
CDR3 DNA: TGTGCCAGCAGCTTAGGGGTGTCTGGAAACACCATATATTTT; CDR3 protein: CASSLGVSGNTIYF; J gene: TRBJ1-3; V gene: TRBV5-8; D gene: -; clone size: -
CDR3 DNA: TGTGCCACCAGCAGAGTCCGGTTGGATGAGCAGTTCTTC; CDR3 protein: CATSRVRLDEQFF; J gene: TRBJ2-1; V gene: TRBV15; D gene: -; clone size: few
CDR3 DNA: TGTGCCACCAGCAGTGTAGGATCTGGAAACACCATATATTTT; CDR3 protein: CATSSVGSGNTIYF; J gene: TRBJ1-3; V gene: TRBV15; D gene: -; clone size: -